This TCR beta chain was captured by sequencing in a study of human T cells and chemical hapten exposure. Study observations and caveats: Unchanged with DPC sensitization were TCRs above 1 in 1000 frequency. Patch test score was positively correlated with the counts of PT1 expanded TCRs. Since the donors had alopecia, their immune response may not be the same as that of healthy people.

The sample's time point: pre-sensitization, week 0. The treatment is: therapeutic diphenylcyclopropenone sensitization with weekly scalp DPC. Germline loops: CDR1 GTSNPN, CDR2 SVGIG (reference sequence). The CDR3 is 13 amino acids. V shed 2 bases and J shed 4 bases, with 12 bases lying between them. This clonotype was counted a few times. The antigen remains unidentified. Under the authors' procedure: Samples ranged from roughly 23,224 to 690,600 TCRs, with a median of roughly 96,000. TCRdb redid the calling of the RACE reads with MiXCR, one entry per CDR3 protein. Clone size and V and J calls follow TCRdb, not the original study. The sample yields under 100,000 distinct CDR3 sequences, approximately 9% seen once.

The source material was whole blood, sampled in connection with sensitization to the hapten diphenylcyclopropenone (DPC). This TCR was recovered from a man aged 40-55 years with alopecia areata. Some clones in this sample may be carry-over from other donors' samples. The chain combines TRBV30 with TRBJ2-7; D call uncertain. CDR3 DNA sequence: TGTGCCTGGAGTCTGGGGTTGGGGTACGAGCAGTACTTC. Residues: CAWSLGLGYEQYF.